The rows below give T cell receptor beta chains drawn from one sample of a study of CD8+CD57+ T cells in acquired aplastic anemia. TCRdb reanalysed the reads using MiXCR and keeps one entry per CDR3 protein. The repertoire has under 500,000 distinct CDR3 sequences, around a third of them found once; the top ten carry 0.7% to 1%. Sample: sorted CD4+, CD8+, or CD8+CD57+ T cells (not recorded which) from PBMCs. The receptors originated from a human donor with aplastic anemia. Each CDR3 is given with its conserved first and last residue. The D gene is left open where the match is weak. Clone size is not always given. Where it is, it says once, few, many or a class for expanded clones.

v_gene	d_gene	j_gene	abundance	len	CDR3nt	CDR3aa
TRBV11-2	TRBD1	TRBJ1-2	-	16	TGTGCCAGCAGCTTAGAGGTTTCGGGACAGGGCTATGGCTACACCTTC	CASSLEVSGQGYGYTF
TRBV7-7	-	TRBJ2-1	few	13	TGTGCTAGCAGCCACCAGAGCTCGGATGAGCAGTTCTTC	CASSHQSSDEQFF
TRBV6-1	-	TRBJ1-2	many	13	TGTGCCAGCAGTGTACAGGGTGGCTATGGCTACACCTTC	CASSVQGGYGYTF
TRBV5-1	TRBD1	TRBJ2-6	few	18	TGCGCCAGCAGCTTGGCTGGACAGGGGGCCTCTGGGGCCAACGTCCTGACTTTC	CASSLAGQGASGANVLTF
TRBV3-1	-	TRBJ2-4	few	11	TGTGCCAGCAGCCTGGAGGACATTCAGTACTTC	CASSLEDIQYF
TRBV20-1	TRBD2	TRBJ2-1	-	16	TGCAGTGCTAGAGACTTGCGACTAGCGGGTTACAATGAGCAGTTCTTC	CSARDLRLAGYNEQFF
TRBV24-1	-	TRBJ1-4	-	16	TGTGCCACCAGTGTCGGCGTGGGTCCTCAACGCGGAAAACTGTTTTTT	CATSVGVGPQRGKLFF
TRBV5-1	TRBD1	TRBJ1-1	-	13	TGCGCCAGCAGCTTGGAGACAGGGTCTGAAGCTTTCTTT	CASSLETGSEAFF
TRBV5-5	-	TRBJ1-2	-	15	TGTGCCAGCAGCTTGGCCGGTCCGGTCGGGGATGGCTACACCTTC	CASSLAGPVGDGYTF
TRBV10-3	-	TRBJ2-7	many	15	TGTGCCATCAGTGATAGGGGGGGCAGGTCCTACGAGCAGTACTTC	CAISDRGGRSYEQYF
TRBV2	-	TRBJ1-6	many	13	TGTGCCAGCGGAGTACGGGATAATTCACCCCTCCACTTT	CASGVRDNSPLHF
TRBV24-1	-	TRBJ2-3	-	16	TGTGCCACCAGTGCAACCGGGACCCTCAGCACAGATACGCAGTATTTT	CATSATGTLSTDTQYF
TRBV6-1	TRBD1	TRBJ2-5	-	17	TGTGCCAGCACCAACGTTAGAGGGACAGGGCCGGGGGAGACCCAGTACTTC	CASTNVRGTGPGETQYF
TRBV20-1	TRBD1	TRBJ2-1	-	15	TGCAGTGCTAGGAAGACACGGGACAGGGTCAATGAGCAGTTCTTC	CSARKTRDRVNEQFF
TRBV12-3/TRBV12-4	TRBD2	TRBJ2-5	few	16	TGTGCCAGCAAACGACTAGCGGGGGGGTCGCTAGAGACCCAGTACTTC	CASKRLAGGSLETQYF
TRBV2	TRBD1	TRBJ1-5	few	15	TGTGCCAGCAGTGTAGGGACAGGGAGCAATCAGCCCCAGCATTTT	CASSVGTGSNQPQHF
TRBV6-1	-	TRBJ1-2	many	13	TGTGCCAGCAGTGAGAGGGGGGACTATGGCTACACCTTC	CASSERGDYGYTF
TRBV12-3/TRBV12-4	TRBD1	TRBJ2-7	-	19	TGTGCCAGCAGTCCCACCGGGGGACAGGGGTTTTCCTTGATCTACGAGCAGTACTTC	CASSPTGGQGFSLIYEQYF
TRBV25-1	TRBD1	TRBJ1-1	-	12	TGTGCTAGTCGACAACAGGGGGCGGAAGCTTTCTTT	CASRQQGAEAFF
TRBV5-1	-	TRBJ2-7	-	13	TGCGCCAGCAGCGAATCCCCGACCTACGAGCAGTACTTC	CASSESPTYEQYF
TRBV10-3	-	TRBJ1-5	few	14	TGTGCCATCAAGGTGGGGTCATCCAATCAGCCCCAGCATTTT	CAIKVGSSNQPQHF
TRBV7-2	-	TRBJ1-1	-	14	TGTGCCAGCAGCTTAGAGCCCTTCGGGAGCCAAGCTTTCTTT	CASSLEPFGSQAFF
TRBV11-2	-	TRBJ2-2	many	15	TGTGCCAGCAGCTTAGATCACAGGAACACCGGGGAGCTGTTTTTT	CASSLDHRNTGELFF
TRBV10-3	TRBD2	TRBJ2-7	few	14	TGTGCCAGCAGTGTAGCAGGACTAGTCTACGAGCAGTACTTC	CASSVAGLVYEQYF
TRBV12-3/TRBV12-4	TRBD1	TRBJ1-2	-	14	TGTGCCAGCACTACCGGGACAGGGTGCCATGGCTACACCTTC	CASTTGTGCHGYTF
TRBV13	-	TRBJ2-5	-	14	TGTGCCAGCAGCCATTGGGGGGCCCAAGAGACCCAGTACTTC	CASSHWGAQETQYF
TRBV25-1	-	TRBJ2-3	many	16	TGTGCCAGCAGGGCCGGATCAAAATTCCCCCCCGATACGCAGTATTTT	CASRAGSKFPPDTQYF
TRBV30	TRBD1	TRBJ1-2	-	14	TGTGCCTGGAGTCGGATAGGGGGCAACTATGGCTACACCTTC	CAWSRIGGNYGYTF
TRBV19	-	TRBJ1-6	-	14	TGTGCCAGTGGGGGGAGGAAAGAGGGTTCACCCCTCCACTTT	CASGGRKEGSPLHF
TRBV7-9	-	TRBJ2-2	many	12	TGTGCCAGCAGCGCACTTACCGGGGAGCTGTTTTTT	CASSALTGELFF
TRBV29-1	TRBD1	TRBJ2-5	-	11	TGCAGCGTTGAAGGGACAGGGACCCAGTACTTC	CSVEGTGTQYF
TRBV19	-	TRBJ2-5	-	17	TGTGCCAGTAGTAGTCCGCGGAGAGGGGAAAGAGAAGAGACCCAGTACTTC	CASSSPRRGEREETQYF
TRBV10-3	-	TRBJ1-2	many	13	TGTGCCATCAGTGAGAACAGGGATGATGGCTACACCTTC	CAISENRDDGYTF
TRBV29-1	-	TRBJ2-7	many	14	TGCAGCGTTGTGTTGATGGTCGGCTCCTACGAGCAGTACTTC	CSVVLMVGSYEQYF
TRBV3-1	-	TRBJ1-6	few	14	TGTGCCAGCAGCCAAGCACAGGGTAGCTCACCCCTCCACTTT	CASSQAQGSSPLHF
TRBV2	-	TRBJ1-6	once	13	TGTGCCAGCTACCGTGTAGGTCGGTCACCCCTCCACTTT	CASYRVGRSPLHF
TRBV20-1	-	TRBJ1-2	many	12	TGCAGTGTCCGGGGGGGTGGCTATGGCTACACCTTC	CSVRGGGYGYTF
TRBV11-1	TRBD1	TRBJ1-2	many	15	TGTGCCAGCAGCTTAAGGACAGGCAGGGACTATGGCTACACCTTC	CASSLRTGRDYGYTF
TRBV19	-	TRBJ1-1	many	14	TGTGCCAGTAGTATAGGCGTCAAGAACACTGAAGCTTTCTTT	CASSIGVKNTEAFF
TRBV7-9	-	TRBJ1-3	-	12	TGTGCCAGCAGCATCGGAGGGGACACCATATATTTT	CASSIGGDTIYF
TRBV29-1	-	TRBJ1-2	many	12	TGCAGCGTTGGCGACAGGTCCTATGGCTACACCTTC	CSVGDRSYGYTF
TRBV20-1	-	TRBJ1-1	many	11	TGCAGGGCGATAAGACAGAATGAAGCTTTCTTT	CRAIRQNEAFF
TRBV6-1	TRBD1	TRBJ1-5	-	15	TGTGCCAGCAGCGGGGGACAGCCGTCGGAGCAGCCCCAGCATTTT	CASSGGQPSEQPQHF
TRBV2	-	TRBJ2-3	many	13	TGTGCCAGCTTCCGCGGAGACCCAGATACGCAGTATTTT	CASFRGDPDTQYF
TRBV10-3	-	TRBJ2-6	many	16	TGTGCCATCCGACCGGGACATAACTCTGGGGCCAACGTCCTGACTTTC	CAIRPGHNSGANVLTF
TRBV20-1	-	TRBJ2-7	many	12	TGCAGTGCTAGGACTAGATCCTACGAGCAGTACTTC	CSARTRSYEQYF
TRBV7-3	-	TRBJ2-3	-	12	TGTGCCAGCAGCCCGAACGGGGATACGCAGTATTTT	CASSPNGDTQYF
TRBV14	TRBD1	TRBJ1-5	many	13	TGTGCCAGCAACCAGGGGGCTGGGCAGCCCCAGCATTTT	CASNQGAGQPQHF
TRBV7-6	-	TRBJ2-5	-	14	TGTGCCAGCAGCTGGATGGGACTGCAAGAGACCCAGTACTTC	CASSWMGLQETQYF
TRBV2	TRBD1	TRBJ1-1	many	13	TGTGCCAGCATGAACAGGGGAAACACTGAAGCTTTCTTT	CASMNRGNTEAFF
TRBV30	-	TRBJ1-2	-	13	TGTGCCTGGACTCGATGGGGGAGCTATGGCTACACCTTC	CAWTRWGSYGYTF
TRBV20-1	-	TRBJ1-2	many	10	TGCAGTGCTATAGCAGGGGGCTACACCTTC	CSAIAGGYTF
TRBV20-1	-	TRBJ2-3	-	13	TGCAGTGCTAGTAAGGCTGGCCCAGATACGCAGTATTTT	CSASKAGPDTQYF
TRBV9	TRBD2	TRBJ2-1	-	15	TGTGCCAGCAGCGAACTAGCGGGGGGTATGTATGAGCAGTTCTTC	CASSELAGGMYEQFF
TRBV19	TRBD1	TRBJ1-2	many	14	TGTGCCAGTAGTATCACGGCAGGGGGCTCTGGCTACACCTTC	CASSITAGGSGYTF
TRBV7-3	-	TRBJ1-4	-	14	TGTGCCAGCAGCTTCAGGGCAACTAATGAAAAACTGTTTTTT	CASSFRATNEKLFF
TRBV20-1	-	TRBJ1-6	many	14	TGCAGTGCTAGAGAGGACAGTTCGAATTCACCCCTCCACTTT	CSAREDSSNSPLHF